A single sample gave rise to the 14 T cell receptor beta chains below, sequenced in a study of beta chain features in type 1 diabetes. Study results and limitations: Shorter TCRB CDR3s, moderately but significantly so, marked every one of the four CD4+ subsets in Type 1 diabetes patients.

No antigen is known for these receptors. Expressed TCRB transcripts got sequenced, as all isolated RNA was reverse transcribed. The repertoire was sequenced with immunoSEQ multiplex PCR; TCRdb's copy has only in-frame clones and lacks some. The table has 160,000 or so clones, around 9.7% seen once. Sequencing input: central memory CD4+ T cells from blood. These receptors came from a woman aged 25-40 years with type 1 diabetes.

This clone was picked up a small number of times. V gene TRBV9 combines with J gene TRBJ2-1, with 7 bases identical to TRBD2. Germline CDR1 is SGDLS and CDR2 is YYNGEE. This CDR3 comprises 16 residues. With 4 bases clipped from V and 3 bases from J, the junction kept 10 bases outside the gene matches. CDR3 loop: CASSPNLAADYNEQFF. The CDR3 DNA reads TGTGCCAGCAGCCCAAACCTAGCGGCCGACTACAATGAGCAGTTCTTC.

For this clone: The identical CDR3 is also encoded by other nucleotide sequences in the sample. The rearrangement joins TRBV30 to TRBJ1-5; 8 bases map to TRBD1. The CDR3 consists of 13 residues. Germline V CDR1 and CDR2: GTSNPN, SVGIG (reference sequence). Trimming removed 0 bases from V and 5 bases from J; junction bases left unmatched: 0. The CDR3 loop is CAWSVQGDQPQHF. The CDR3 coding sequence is TGTGCCTGGAGTGTACAGGGGGATCAGCCCCAGCATTTT. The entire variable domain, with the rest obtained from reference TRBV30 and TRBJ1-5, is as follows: SQTIHQWPATLVQPVGSPLSLECTVEGTSNPNLYWYRQAAGRGLQLLFYSVGIGQISSEVPQNLSASRPQDRQFILSSKKLLLSDSGFYLCAWSVQGDQPQHFGDGTRLSIL.

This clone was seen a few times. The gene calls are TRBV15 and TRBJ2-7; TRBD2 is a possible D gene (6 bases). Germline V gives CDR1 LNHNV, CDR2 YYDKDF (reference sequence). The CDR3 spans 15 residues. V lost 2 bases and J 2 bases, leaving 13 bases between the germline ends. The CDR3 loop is CATSRLLGLAYEQYF. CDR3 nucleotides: TGTGCCACCAGCAGACTTCTGGGACTTGCCTACGAGCAGTACTTC.

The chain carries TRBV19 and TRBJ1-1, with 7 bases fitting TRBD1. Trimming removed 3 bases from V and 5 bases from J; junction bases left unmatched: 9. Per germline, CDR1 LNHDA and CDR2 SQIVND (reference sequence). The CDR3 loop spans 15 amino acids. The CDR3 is CASSILRGQLTEAFF. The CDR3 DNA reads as TGTGCCAGTAGTATCCTGCGGGGACAGCTGACTGAAGCTTTCTTT.

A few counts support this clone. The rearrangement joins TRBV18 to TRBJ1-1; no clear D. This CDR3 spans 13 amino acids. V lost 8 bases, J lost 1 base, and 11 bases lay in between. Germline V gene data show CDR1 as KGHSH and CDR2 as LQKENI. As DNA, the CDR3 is TGTGCCAGCAGCGGTCAGCCGAACACTGAAGCTTTCTTT. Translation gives CASSGQPNTEAFF.

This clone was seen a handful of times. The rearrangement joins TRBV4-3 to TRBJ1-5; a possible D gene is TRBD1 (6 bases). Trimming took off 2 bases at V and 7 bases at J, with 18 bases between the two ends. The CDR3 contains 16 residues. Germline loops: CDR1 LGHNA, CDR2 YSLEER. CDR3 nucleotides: TGCGCCAGCAGCCAAATTCAAACAGGGAGCAGGCAGCCCCAGCATTTT. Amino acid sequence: CASSQIQTGSRQPQHF.

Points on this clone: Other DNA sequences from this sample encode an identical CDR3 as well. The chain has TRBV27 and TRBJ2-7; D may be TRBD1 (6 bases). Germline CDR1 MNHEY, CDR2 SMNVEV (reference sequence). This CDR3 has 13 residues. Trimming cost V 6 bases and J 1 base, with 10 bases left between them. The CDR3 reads CASSRTGSYEQYF. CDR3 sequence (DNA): TGTGCCAGCAGCCGCACAGGGTCCTACGAGCAGTACTTC.

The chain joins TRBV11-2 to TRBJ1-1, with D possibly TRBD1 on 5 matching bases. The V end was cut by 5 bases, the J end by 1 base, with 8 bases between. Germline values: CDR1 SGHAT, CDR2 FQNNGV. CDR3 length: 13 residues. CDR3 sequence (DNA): TGTGCCAGCAGCGGCGACAGGAACACTGAAGCTTTCTTT. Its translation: CASSGDRNTEAFF.

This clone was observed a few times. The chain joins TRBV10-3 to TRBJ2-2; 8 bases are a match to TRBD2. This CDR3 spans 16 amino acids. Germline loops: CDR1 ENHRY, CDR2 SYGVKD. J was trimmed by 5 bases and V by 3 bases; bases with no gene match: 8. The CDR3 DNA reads TGTGCCATCAGTGACCAAGCGGGAGTGGCGACCGGGGAGCTGTTTTTT. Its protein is CAISDQAGVATGELFF.

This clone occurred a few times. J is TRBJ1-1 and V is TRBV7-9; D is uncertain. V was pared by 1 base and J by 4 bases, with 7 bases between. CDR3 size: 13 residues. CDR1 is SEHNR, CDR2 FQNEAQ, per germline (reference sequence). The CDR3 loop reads CASSLEEGTEAFF. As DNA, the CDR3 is TGTGCCAGCAGCTTAGAGGAGGGCACTGAAGCTTTCTTT. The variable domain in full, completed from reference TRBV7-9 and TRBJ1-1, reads DTGVSQNPRHKITKRGQNVTFRCDPISEHNRLYWYRQTLGQGPEFLTYFQNEAQLEKSRLLSDRFSAERPKGSFSTLEIQRTEQGDSAMYLCASSLEEGTEAFFGQGTRLTVV.

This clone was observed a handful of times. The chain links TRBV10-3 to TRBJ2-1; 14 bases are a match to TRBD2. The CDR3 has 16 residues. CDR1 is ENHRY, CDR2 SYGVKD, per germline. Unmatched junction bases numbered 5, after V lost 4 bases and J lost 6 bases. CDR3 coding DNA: TGTGCCATCAGTGGACTAGCGGGAGGGCCAACCAATGAGCAGTTCTTC. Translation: CAISGLAGGPTNEQFF.

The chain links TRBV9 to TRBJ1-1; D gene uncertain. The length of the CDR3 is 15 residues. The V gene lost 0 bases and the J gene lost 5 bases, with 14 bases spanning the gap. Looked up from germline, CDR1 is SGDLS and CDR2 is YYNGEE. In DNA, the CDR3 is TGTGCCAGCAGCGTAGAACCGAGTCCGGGGACTGAAGCTTTCTTT. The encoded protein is CASSVEPSPGTEAFF.

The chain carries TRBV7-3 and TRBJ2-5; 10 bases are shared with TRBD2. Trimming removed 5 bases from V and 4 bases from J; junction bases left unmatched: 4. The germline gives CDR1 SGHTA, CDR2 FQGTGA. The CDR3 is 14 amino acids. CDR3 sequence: CASSPTSGIETQYF. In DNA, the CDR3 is TGTGCCAGCAGCCCCACTAGCGGGATAGAGACCCAGTACTTC.

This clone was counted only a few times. CDR3 sequence (DNA): TGCAGCGTTGAAGATTCTAGCGGGTTCTCCTACAATGAGCAGTTCTTC. Translated: CSVEDSSGFSYNEQFF. J is TRBJ2-1 and V is TRBV29-1; 8 bases match TRBD2. J lost 0 bases, V lost 0 bases, and 4 bases had no gene match. The CDR3 runs 16 residues. Per the germline V gene, CDR1 is SQVTM and CDR2 is ANQGSEA.